This T cell receptor (beta chain) comes out of a study of T cells in Graves' hyperthyroidism and ophthalmopathy (dated by TCRdb to between 2017 and 2020). Describing the broader study: Peripheral blood was sampled at the time of initial diagnosis, prior to any treatment. An independent validation cohort of under 20 hyperthyroidism patients and about 15 patients who later progressed to ophthalmopathy tested prospective prediction of ophthalmopathy. For training and testing, the roughly 100 patients in the discovery cohort were randomly divided in a 7:3 ratio. Thyroid tissue and blood T-cell repertoires from several Graves' hyperthyroidism patients were also compared in the study. According to the paper, TCR Vbeta CDR3 sequencing was carried out on 120 to 150 peripheral blood samples, which came from fewer than 50 ophthalmopathy, around 75 hyperthyroidism and approximately 17 progressor patients. After sampling, hyperthyroidism patients received methimazole starting at 30 mg daily, and ophthalmopathy patients received high-dose intravenous methylprednisolone. A discovery cohort of 95 to 100 patients, 43 with Graves' ophthalmopathy and 55 to 65 with stable Graves' hyperthyroidism, was used to find distinguishing TCR V-J signatures.

The study at large found these results: In cross-validation, a model built on a 13 V-J signature told ophthalmopathy apart from stable hyperthyroidism with approximately 90% sensitivity and roughly 83% specificity, and in testing the same model reached 80%/75%. No statistical method was used to fix the sample size in advance, and group allocation was not hidden from the investigators. Most expanded thyroid clonotypes (frequency above 0.001) were also detected in blood, a finding suggesting that blood repertoires may reflect thyroid immune responses. In validation, the model predicted progression to ophthalmopathy a median of about 5.9 months before onset, with roughly 68% sensitivity and 72.22% specificity.

Of note for this clonotype: Its cognate antigen has yet to be identified. Per-base quality was not reported, and no clone a single base away is much larger than it.

TCR beta CDR3 regions were amplified from RNA transcripts. The first round of RT-PCR for the TCR CDR3 was performed with the HTBI primer set and the Qiagen OneStep RT-PCR kit. The libraries were constructed in a second round of multiplex PCR and then size-selected and purified. The libraries were sequenced on an Illumina HiSeq2000 using paired-end 100 bp reads. The study's own analysis went as follows. Raw data were processed with SOAPnuke, discarding reads with adapters, uncalled bases, mean Phred below 15, or no exact constant-primer or identifier match. High-quality paired reads were merged with COPE v1.2.5, and unique nucleotide sequences were defined as clonotypes. Clonotypes were aligned to IMGT TRBV, TRBD and TRBJ reference segments using MiTCR v1.1. Only V-J combinations with frequency above 0.0001, covering approximately 99% of repertoires, were analysed. The TCS score was defined as F50 (clonal expansion) divided by E x V (chaos), with BLOSUM62-based TCRdist calculated between CDR3 peptides within each V-J. Welch's t-statistics and random forest reduced fewer than 600 V-J features to 13, which were used in a naive Bayes classifier (R e1071). TCRdb handled the public reads itself, with Q25 trimming in fastp and clone calling in MiXCR, and kept productive beta chains. Here each entry gathers all rows of one CDR3 protein and keeps the most common genes and DNA. The V and J calls shown here were made by TCRdb, not taken from the authors' results. The table for this sample lists 550,000 to 850,000 distinct CDR3 sequences; 18% of them were counted only once. Clones ranked in the top ten supply 16% of the sample.

Hyperthyroidism patients were newly diagnosed, had a disease duration of under 2 months, and were aged 18 to 65 years. Patients with uncontrolled infections, other autoimmune diseases, pregnancy or lactation were excluded. Clinical symptoms, serum thyroxine and TRAb, thyroid ultrasound, and orbital computed tomography formed the basis for the diagnoses. Blood from progressor patients was drawn when they were first diagnosed with hyperthyroidism, before any ophthalmopathy symptoms appeared. PBMCs were separated from roughly 9.6 ml of fresh peripheral blood using Ficoll-Paque density gradient centrifugation. Progressor patients were initially diagnosed with Graves' hyperthyroidism and developed ophthalmopathy during follow-up. Trizol reagent was used to extract total RNA, and RNA quality was then checked on an Agilent 2100 Bioanalyzer. Sequenced material: blood. The TCR was taken from a woman aged 45-59 years with Graves' hyperthyroidism that later progressed to Graves' ophthalmopathy.

Here the CDR3 is given as CASSQDNYLEKLFF. The sequenced DNA: TGTGCCAGCAGCCAGGACAACTACCTTGAAAAACTGTTTTTT. The V gene is TRBV7-9 and the J gene is TRBJ1-4; perhaps TRBD1 is the D gene, with 5 bases matching. The V end loses 5 bases and the J end loses 7 bases, and a stretch of 14 bases separates them. Sequences SEHNR (CDR1) and FQNEAQ (CDR2) are obtained from the germline V gene (reference sequence). From the cysteine through the phenylalanine, the CDR3 covers 14 amino acids. Only CDR3 DNA is held: 42 bases, read in frame from base 1.